Described below is a single T cell receptor (beta chain) sequence and its context. Using its own MiXCR run on the RT-PCR reads, TCRdb lists one record per CDR3 protein. The sample shows fewer than 800,000 distinct CDR3 sequences, 12% to 15% of them seen only once. This receptor was taken from a female donor in good health, serving as a healthy control. Sample: memory CD4+ T cells from blood.

The CDR3 loop is CASSYNGRTSGSRYEQYF. CDR3 DNA: TGTGCCAGCAGTTACAACGGTCGGACTAGCGGGAGTAGGTACGAGCAGTACTTC. The rearrangement joins TRBV6-2 or TRBV6-3 to TRBJ2-7; TRBD2 matches 13 bases. The germline V gene encodes CDR1 MNHEY and CDR2 SVGEGT. The CDR3 has 18 residues. With 2 bases clipped from V and 4 bases from J, the junction kept 11 bases outside the gene matches.